This T cell receptor beta chain was retrieved from a study of regulatory T cells in long-lasting Graves disease. Study-wide results and limits: Newly diagnosed Graves' patients exceeded persistent ones in TCR diversity.

Concerning this clonotype itself: Its matching antigen is unknown.

Both iRepertoire HTBI primers and Arm-PCR of CDR3 regions were used to build the TCR beta libraries. MiXCR, applied by TCRdb to the multiplex PCR reads, yields one record per CDR3 protein. The profile covers over 350,000 distinct CDR3 sequences, with roughly 20% appearing a single time and less than 25% taken by the ten largest. Noted time point: persistent/refractory GD, antithyroid drugs over 5 years with positive TRAb. There was RNA extracted from PBMCs, and the TCR library was made from it. The collection involved drawing approximately 9.9 milliliters of peripheral blood into EDTA tubes. This receptor was identified in a female donor with Graves disease. The sample consisted of peripheral blood mononuclear cells (PBMCs), taken when the disease was refractory, from a patient treated with antithyroid drugs.

The DNA of the CDR3 is TGTGCCAGCAGGCACCAGGGGGCCGGAGAGACCCAGTACTTC. Its translation is CASRHQGAGETQYF. This chain uses TRBV2 with TRBJ2-5, with TRBD1 matching over 8 bases. The CDR3 totals 14 residues. V shed 6 bases, J shed 4 bases, and the junction held 7 bases outside the gene matches. Looked up from germline, CDR1 is SNHLY and CDR2 is FYNNEI.